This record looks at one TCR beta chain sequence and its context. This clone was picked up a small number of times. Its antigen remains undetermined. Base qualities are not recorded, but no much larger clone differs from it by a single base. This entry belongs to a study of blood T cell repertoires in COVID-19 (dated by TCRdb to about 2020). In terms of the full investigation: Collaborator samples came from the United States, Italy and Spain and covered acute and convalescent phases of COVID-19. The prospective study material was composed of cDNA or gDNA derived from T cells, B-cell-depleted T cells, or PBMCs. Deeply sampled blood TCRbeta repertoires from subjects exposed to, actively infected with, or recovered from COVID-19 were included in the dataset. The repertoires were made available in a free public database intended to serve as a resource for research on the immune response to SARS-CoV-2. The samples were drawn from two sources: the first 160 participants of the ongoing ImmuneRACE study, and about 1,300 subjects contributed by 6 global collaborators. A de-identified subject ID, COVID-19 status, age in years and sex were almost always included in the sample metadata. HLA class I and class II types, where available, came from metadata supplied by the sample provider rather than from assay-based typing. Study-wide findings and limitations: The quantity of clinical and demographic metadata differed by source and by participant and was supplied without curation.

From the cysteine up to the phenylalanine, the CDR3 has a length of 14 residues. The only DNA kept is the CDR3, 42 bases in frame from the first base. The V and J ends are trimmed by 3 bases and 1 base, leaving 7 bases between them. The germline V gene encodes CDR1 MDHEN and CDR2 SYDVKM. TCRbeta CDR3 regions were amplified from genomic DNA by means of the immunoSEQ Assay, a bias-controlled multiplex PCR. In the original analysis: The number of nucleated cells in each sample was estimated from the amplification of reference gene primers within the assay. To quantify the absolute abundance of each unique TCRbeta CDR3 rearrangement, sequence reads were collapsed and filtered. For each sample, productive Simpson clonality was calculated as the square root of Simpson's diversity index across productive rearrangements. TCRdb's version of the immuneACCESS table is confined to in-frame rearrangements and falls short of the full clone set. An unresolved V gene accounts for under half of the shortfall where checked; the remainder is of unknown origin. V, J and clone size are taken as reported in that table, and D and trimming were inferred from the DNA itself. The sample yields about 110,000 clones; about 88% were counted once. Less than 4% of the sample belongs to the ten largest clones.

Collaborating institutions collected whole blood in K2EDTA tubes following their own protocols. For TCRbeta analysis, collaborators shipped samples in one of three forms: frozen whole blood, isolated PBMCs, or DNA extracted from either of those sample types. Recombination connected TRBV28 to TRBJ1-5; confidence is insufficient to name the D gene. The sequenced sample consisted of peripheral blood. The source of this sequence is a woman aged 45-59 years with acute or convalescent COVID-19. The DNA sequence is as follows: TGTGCCAGCAGTTTTTCAATGAGCAATCAGCCCCAGCATTTT. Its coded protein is CASSFSMSNQPQHF. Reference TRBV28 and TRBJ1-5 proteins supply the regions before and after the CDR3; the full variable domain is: DVKVTQSSRYLVKRTGEKVFLECVQDMDHENMFWYRQDPGLGLRLIYFSYDVKMKEKGDIPEGYSVSREKKERFSLILESASTNQTSMYLCASSFSMSNQPQHFGDGTRLSIL.